The 5 T cell receptor beta chains below come from one sample, sequenced in a study of blood T cell repertoires in COVID-19. This table comes from immunoSEQ multiplex PCR, and its TCRdb copy is limited to in-frame clones, with some not included. The table records around 460,000 clones, approximately 90% of them present only once. Sequences were obtained from peripheral blood. The origin of the receptors is a man between 18 and 35 years old with COVID-19, enrolled during active disease.

The chain is built from TRBV27 and TRBJ2-4, with 7 positions matching TRBD1. V lost 4 bases, J lost 3 bases, and 12 bases stayed unmatched. The germline CDR1 and CDR2 sequences are MNHEY and SMNVEV (reference sequence). The CDR3 covers 17 residues. CDR3 DNA: TGTGCCAGCAGTTACCTACGCGACAGGGTAGACAAAAACATTCAGTACTTC. It yields the protein CASSYLRDRVDKNIQYF.

The chain couples TRBV7-9 to TRBJ1-4; maybe TRBD1 (6 bases). CDR3 length equals 15 residues. Trimming took off 5 bases at V and 5 bases at J, with 15 bases between the two ends. CDR1 SEHNR and CDR2 FQNEAQ come from the germline V gene (reference sequence). CDR3 in DNA: TGTGCCAGCAGCCCTAGACAGGCTACGAATGAAAAACTGTTTTTT. Protein product: CASSPRQATNEKLFF.

This clone has more than one count but fewer than ten. The chain joins TRBV14 to TRBJ2-2; D uncertain. V shed 5 bases and J shed 7 bases, with 8 bases lying between them. CDR3 size: 12 residues. Looked up from germline, CDR1 is SGHDN and CDR2 is FVKESK. The CDR3 loop reads CASSTTYGELFF. The CDR3 nucleotides read TGTGCCAGCAGCACCACCTACGGGGAGCTGTTTTTT.

The chain is built from TRBV10-1 and TRBJ1-2; D is perhaps TRBD1 (5 bases). V was trimmed by 5 bases and J by 0 bases, leaving 7 bases between them. The CDR3 totals 13 residues. Germline lookup yields CDR1 WNHNN and CDR2 SYGVQD (reference sequence). Here the CDR3 DNA reads TGCGCCAGCAGTACGGGGGCTAACTATGGCTACACCTTC. Translating it yields CASSTGANYGYTF.

This chain joins TRBV6-2 or TRBV6-3 and TRBJ1-5; TRBD1 aligns across 8 bases. The V gene's germline CDR1 is MNHEY and CDR2 SVGEGT. V lost 5 bases to trimming and J lost 5 bases; unmatched junction nucleotides: 11. The CDR3 spans 16 residues. The CDR3 here is CASSRQGRGVHQPQHF. In nucleotides, the CDR3 is TGTGCCAGCAGTCGACAGGGGAGGGGGGTACATCAGCCCCAGCATTTT.